These 15 T cell receptor beta chains came from one sample sequenced in a study of blood T cell repertoires in COVID-19. TCRdb's table, derived via immunoSEQ multiplex PCR, lists solely in-frame clones and lacks some. The sample records 500,000 to 600,000 clones, 85% to 90% being singletons. Specimen: peripheral blood. These receptors all stem from a woman aged 50 to 60 with COVID-19, enrolled during active disease.

This chain joins TRBV7-8 and TRBJ2-7; D is perhaps TRBD2 (6 bases). V was cut by 5 bases and J by 2 bases, with 22 bases left in between. Germline CDR1 SGHVS, CDR2 FQNEAQ. CDR3 length equals 17 residues. The CDR3 spells CASSARSGGEGTYEQYF. For the CDR3, the DNA is TGTGCCAGCAGCGCCCGGAGTGGCGGGGAAGGGACCTACGAGCAGTACTTC. The entire variable domain, with the rest obtained from reference TRBV7-8 and TRBJ2-7, is as follows: GAGVSQSPRYKVAKRGQDVALRCDPISGHVSLFWYQQALGQGPEFLTYFQNEAQLDKSGLPSDRFFAERPEGSVSTLKIQRTQQEDSAVYLCASSARSGGEGTYEQYFGPGTRLTVT.

The chain links TRBV7-9 to TRBJ2-7, with D possibly being TRBD1 (6 bases). The CDR3 contains 15 residues. Trimming cost V 8 bases and J 1 base, with 18 bases left between them. CDR1 and CDR2 from the germline V gene are SEHNR and FQNEAQ (reference sequence). The CDR3 nucleotides read TGTGCCAGCCTGAGAATTGGGACAAAATCCTACGAGCAGTACTTC. Translating it yields CASLRIGTKSYEQYF.

The gene calls are TRBV30 and TRBJ1-2, with 7 positions matching TRBD1. This CDR3 is 16 amino acids long. Trimming took 7 bases from V and 0 from J; bases not matched to a gene: 14. CDR1 is GTSNPN and CDR2 is SVGIG in the germline V gene (reference sequence). The CDR3 DNA follows: TGTGCCTTTACGATTCCCGGGACAGCCTCTAACTATGGCTACACCTTC. This gives the protein CAFTIPGTASNYGYTF.

This chain's CDR3 is CASSVDAGQGTEAFF. The CDR3 DNA follows: TGTGCCAGCAGCGTAGATGCCGGGCAGGGCACTGAAGCTTTCTTT. The chain is built from TRBV9 and TRBJ1-1, with D maybe TRBD1 (5 bases). With 0 bases removed from V and 4 bases from J, the gap between germline ends came to 13 bases. Germline V gene lookup returns CDR1 SGDLS and CDR2 YYNGEE. The length of the CDR3 is 15 residues.

Comments on this clone: The same CDR3 can be traced to other DNA sequences in this sample. This chain joins TRBV11-2 and TRBJ1-1, with D maybe TRBD1 (6 bases). V was cut by 3 bases and J by 4 bases, with 12 bases left in between. The CDR3 contains 14 residues. Germline V gene lookup returns CDR1 SGHAT and CDR2 FQNNGV. This CDR3 is CASSFARGGTEAFF. In DNA, the CDR3 is TGTGCCAGCAGCTTTGCCAGGGGCGGCACTGAAGCTTTCTTT.

This clone was counted between two and nine times. The V call is TRBV30, the J call TRBJ1-1; D gene ambiguous. CDR1 and CDR2 (germline): GTSNPN, SVGIG (reference sequence). The CDR3 loop spans 13 amino acids. Trimming cost V 3 bases and J 2 bases, with 10 bases left between them. CDR3 sequence reads: CAWRGTVNTEAFF. CDR3 bases: TGTGCCTGGAGGGGTACAGTAAACACTGAAGCTTTCTTT.

The CDR3 DNA reads TGTGCCAGCAGTTTCCGGGGACAGGCTAACGAGCAGTACTTC. It is translated as CASSFRGQANEQYF. This chain links TRBV27 with TRBJ2-7; 8 bases are a match to TRBD1. V lost 3 bases to trimming and J lost 5 bases; unmatched junction nucleotides: 6. Germline CDR1 and CDR2: MNHEY and SMNVEV (reference sequence). The CDR3 contains 14 residues.

J is TRBJ1-6 and V is TRBV6-5, with D maybe TRBD1 (5 bases). The CDR3 loop spans 15 amino acids. The V gene lost 0 bases and the J gene lost 11 bases, with 14 bases spanning the gap. From germline, CDR1 is MNHEY and CDR2 SVGAGI. CDR3 bases: TGTGCCAGCAGTTACTCCTCGGGCAGGGTTACACCCCTCCACTTT. Translation: CASSYSSGRVTPLHF.

This clone was recorded only once. The chain couples TRBV7-9 to TRBJ2-5; 9 positions match TRBD2. This CDR3 region has 13 residues. The V gene's germline CDR1 is SEHNR and CDR2 FQNEAQ (reference sequence). V dropped 2 bases and J dropped 6; count of bases not matched to a gene: 1. DNA of the CDR3: TGTGCCAGCAGCTTAAGCGGGGGGAAGACCCAGTACTTC. Its protein is CASSLSGGKTQYF.

The chain has TRBV4-2 and TRBJ2-1, with D possibly being TRBD1 (5 bases). Germline V CDR1 and CDR2: LGHNA, YNFKEQ. The V end lost 0 bases, the J end lost 0 bases, and 24 bases lay between the germline ends. The CDR3 length is 21 residues. The chain's CDR3 is CASSQDEDWVGAESSYNEQFF. As DNA, the CDR3 is TGTGCCAGCAGCCAAGATGAGGATTGGGTAGGGGCCGAGAGCTCCTACAATGAGCAGTTCTTC.

V is TRBV25-1 and J is TRBJ2-5; TRBD1 is a possible D gene (5 bases). From germline, CDR1 is MGHDK and CDR2 SYGVNS. There are 13 residues in the CDR3. Trimming left V 3 bases short and J 3 bases short, with 8 bases between. The CDR3 here is CASSDPGKETQYF. CDR3 in DNA: TGTGCCAGCAGTGATCCAGGGAAAGAGACCCAGTACTTC.

The chain is built from TRBV12-3 or TRBV12-4 and TRBJ2-7; no clear D. The CDR3 length is 11 residues. Trimming took 5 bases from V and 3 from J, leaving 5 bases between them. DNA of the CDR3: TGTGCCAGCAGTCCCAACTACGAGCAGTACTTC. It encodes CASSPNYEQYF.

The chain employs TRBV5-6 and TRBJ1-2, with 7 bases that match TRBD1. There are 13 residues in the CDR3. The V and J ends lost 3 bases and 6 bases, in that order; junction bases with no gene match: 5. The germline gives CDR1 SGHDT, CDR2 YYEEEE. The CDR3 sequence: CASSYTGANGYTF. DNA for the CDR3: TGTGCCAGCAGCTACACAGGGGCCAATGGCTACACCTTC.

This CDR3 is CASSPQGARSTDTQYF. The CDR3 DNA reads TGTGCCAGCAGCCCGCAGGGGGCGCGAAGCACAGATACGCAGTATTTT. The chain carries TRBV7-2 and TRBJ2-3; TRBD1 aligns across 8 bases. The germline V gene encodes CDR1 SGHTA and CDR2 FQGNSA. V was clipped by 5 bases and J by 0 bases; unmatched bases: 7. The CDR3 contains 16 residues. Looking up the rest from reference TRBV7-2 and TRBJ2-3 gives the full variable domain: GAGVSQSPSNKVTEKGKDVELRCDPISGHTALYWYRQSLGQGLEFLIYFQGNSAPDKSGLPSDRFSAERTGGSVSTLTIQRTQQEDSAVYLCASSPQGARSTDTQYFGPGTRLTVL.

The CDR3 sequence is CASSYRGTEFLPLHF. CDR3 DNA: TGTGCCAGCAGTTACCGCGGGACTGAATTTTTACCCCTCCACTTT. V is TRBV6-5 and J is TRBJ1-6, with D perhaps matching TRBD1 (5 bases). V lost 2 bases, J lost 12 bases, and 17 bases lay in between. From germline, CDR1 is MNHEY and CDR2 SVGAGI. CDR3 length: 15 residues.